One T cell receptor (beta chain) is described in this entry. What it binds is not known. The data stem from a study of vaccination effects on CD4 cells after COVID-19. Investigators separated out CD4+ T cells once around 11 days of culture had passed. It was two doses of either the BNT162b2 or mRNA-1273 vaccine that participants received. A half-medium replacement with IL-2 medium was carried out on days 3 and 7. Data came from immunoSEQ multiplex PCR; TCRdb stores just in-frame clones and leaves some out. The sample contains about 66,000 clones, roughly four fifths of which appear only once. Between the trimmed V and J ends, which lost 3 bases and 8 bases, there was a span of 10 bases. From germline, CDR1 is ENHRY and CDR2 SYGVKD. The CDR3 totals 12 residues.

The receptor was derived from a human donor who received a COVID-19 vaccine. The sample consisted of CD4+ T cells from PBMCs cultured without peptide, taken after COVID-19 vaccination. This chain joins TRBV10-3 and TRBJ1-2; the D gene is possibly TRBD1 (6 bases). CDR3 loop: CAISEQGKGYTF. CDR3 nucleotides: TGTGCCATCAGTGAACAGGGTAAAGGCTACACCTTC.